Here is one TCR delta chain with its context. A few counts support this clone. No cognate antigen has been identified for it. An end of the junction does not agree with germline; a read error may underlie this. This record belongs to a study of Vδ1+ human thymocytes (dated by TCRdb to 2017 to 2018). A note on the overall study: As a data resource, the study described the mRNA-level TRG and TRD CDR3 repertoires found in highly purified Vdelta1+ thymocytes taken from young children. Earlier work had validated the multiplex-based CDR3 amplicon strategy against 5'RACE-based methods for generating CDR3 amplicons.

Thymic samples were depleted of alphabeta T cells, then CD3+ TCRVdelta1+ TCRVdelta2- thymocytes were FACS-sorted. A purity of roughly 97% to 99.6% was achieved for sorted Vdelta1+ thymocytes. Thymic specimens came from several paediatric patients undergoing corrective cardiac surgery, aged from about 5 days to 17 months. The thymic tissue was dispersed, and mononuclear cells were isolated using a Histopaque-1077 density gradient. Staining used anti-TCRVdelta1 clone TS8.2, anti-TCRVdelta2 clone B6, anti-CD3 clone HIT3a and anti-TCRalphabeta clone IP26 antibodies. RNA was extracted with the RNeasy mini kit and reverse transcribed using Superscript III. CDR3 amplicons were generated by multiplex PCR with pooled V-gene forward primers and a constant-region reverse primer carrying Illumina adaptor overhangs. Amplicons were gel-purified, then indexed with Nextera index primers over approximately 8 extra PCR cycles and purified with AMPure XP beads. Sequencing of libraries was performed on an Illumina MiSeq using paired-end 250 bp reads, dual indexing and a roughly 20% PhiX spike-in. On the authors' methods: Reads were quality checked with FastQC, and TRG read pairs were merged with ea-utils fastq-join. IMGT/HighV-QUEST was used to annotate the sequences, only productive sequences with an unambiguous V-gene assignment were kept, and clonotypes were defined as sequences sharing an identical CDR3 sequence. VDJtools 1.1.1, tcR 2.2.3, Treemap and vegan Shannon diversity in R 3.4.4 were used for downstream analysis. TCRdb recomputed clones from the public reads with CATT; identical DNA rows were then combined. TCRdb's processing, not the authors' own work, is the source of the V and J calls. The sample includes about 20,000 delta-chain clones, with 8% to 10% observed a single time. The leading ten clones occupy over 0.75% of the sample.

Paper-wide results and their limitations: Thymic TRG and TRD repertoires appeared highly polyclonal with Gaussian CDR3 length distributions, unlike oligoclonal peripheral blood repertoires. Despite high sort purity, roughly 18% of thymic TRD sequences were Vdelta2 (and few Vdelta3), unlike peripheral blood Vdelta1+ controls. Donors shared many TRG clonotypes (up to roughly 6.9x10^3), but TRD repertoires were essentially private, with at most 130 shared. No clustering by age or sex was observed, so analyses did not stratify donors by these variables. Because unexpected Vdelta2 sequences could lead to misinterpretation of bulk repertoire data, the authors recommended using highly purified populations and validating at the single-cell level.

From a lookup of the germline V gene, CDR1 and CDR2 are GEAIGNYY and EKD. The CDR3 runs 12 amino acids, cysteine and phenylalanine included. The only DNA kept is the CDR3, 36 bases in frame from the first base. This chain joins TRDV2 to TRDJ1; a tentative D match to TRDD3 spans 5 bases. The receptor was isolated from a child less than two years old who had congenital heart surgery. The specimen sequenced was Vdelta1+ gamma-delta thymocytes from the thymus. The cell subset or site label of this sample denotes: FACS-sorted CD3+ TCRalphabeta- TCRVdelta1+ TCRVdelta2- thymocytes. The DNA sequence is given as TGTGCCTGTGACACCGGAGGGGACAGGGTCTTCTTT. Translation gives CACDTGGDRVFF.